This T cell receptor (beta chain) was sequenced during a study of CD8+ T cells in alopecia areata. With respect to this clone: No antigen is known for it.

Study-wide findings and caveats: Sequence data from scalp samples additionally include resident alphabeta T cells of normal skin.

The CDR3 totals 14 residues. The V end lost 0 bases, the J end lost 1 base, and 6 bases lay between the germline ends. The germline V gene encodes CDR1 MGHRA and CDR2 YSYEKL. After isolation, RNA underwent reverse transcription to generate cDNA as the sequencing template. The repertoire was sequenced with immunoSEQ multiplex PCR; TCRdb's copy has only in-frame clones and lacks some. The data contain approximately 99,000 clones, 59% of them singletons. The gene calls are TRBV4-1 and TRBJ1-1, with D hard to call. Sequenced material: CD8+ T cells sorted from blood. This receptor was obtained from a human donor in good health. CDR3 DNA: TGCGCCAGCAGCCAAGACCTATGGAACACTGAAGCTTTCTTT. Translation gives CASSQDLWNTEAFF.